Described below is a single T cell receptor (beta chain) sequence and its context. Cohorts were determined from participant-reported clinical history. This entry belongs to a study of blood T cell repertoires in COVID-19. The germline V gene has CDR1 SGHTA and CDR2 FQGTGA. The CDR3 totals 13 residues. Germline trimming cut 2 bases from V and 10 bases from J; bases unmatched to any gene: 5. Under the authors' procedure: Estimates of nucleated cell counts were drawn from the amplification of reference gene primers. Profiled with immunoSEQ multiplex PCR; TCRdb holds only in-frame clones, not every one. That table gives V, J and clone size, and the DNA gave D and trimming. The sample holds more than 100,000 clones, about 88% seen once.

The receptor's source is a man aged 35 to 55 with acute COVID-19. Sequenced: PBMCs or T cells enriched from blood (not recorded which). The J gene is TRBJ2-4, the V gene TRBV7-3; 7 bases line up with TRBD2. CDR3 sequence: CASSLDEREIQYF. The CDR3 coding sequence is TGTGCCAGCAGCTTAGACGAGCGGGAAATTCAGTACTTC. The full variable domain, completed using reference TRBV7-3 and TRBJ2-4, is GAGVSQTPSNKVTEKGKYVELRCDPISGHTALYWYRQSLGQGPEFLIYFQGTGAADDSGLPNDRFFAVRPEGSVSTLKIQRTERGDSAVYLCASSLDEREIQYFGAGTRLSVL.